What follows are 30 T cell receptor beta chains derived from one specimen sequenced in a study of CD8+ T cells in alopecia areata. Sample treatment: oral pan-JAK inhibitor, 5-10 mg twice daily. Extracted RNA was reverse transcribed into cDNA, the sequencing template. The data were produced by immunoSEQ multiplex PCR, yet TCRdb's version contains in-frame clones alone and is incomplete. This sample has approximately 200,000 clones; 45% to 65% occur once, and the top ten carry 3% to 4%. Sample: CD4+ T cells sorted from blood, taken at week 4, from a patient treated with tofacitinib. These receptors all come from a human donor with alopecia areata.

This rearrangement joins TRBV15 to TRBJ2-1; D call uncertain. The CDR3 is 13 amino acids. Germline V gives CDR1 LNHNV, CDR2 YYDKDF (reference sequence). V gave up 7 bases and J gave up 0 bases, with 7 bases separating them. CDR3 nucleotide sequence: TGTGCCACCACTGGGAACTCCTACAATGAGCAGTTCTTC. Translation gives CATTGNSYNEQFF.

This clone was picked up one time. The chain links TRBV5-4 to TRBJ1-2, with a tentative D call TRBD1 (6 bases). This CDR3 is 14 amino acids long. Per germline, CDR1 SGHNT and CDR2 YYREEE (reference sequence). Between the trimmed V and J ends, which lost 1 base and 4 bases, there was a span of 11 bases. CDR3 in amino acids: CASSLRQGLYGYTF. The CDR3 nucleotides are TGTGCCAGCAGCTTGAGGCAGGGGCTCTATGGCTACACCTTC.

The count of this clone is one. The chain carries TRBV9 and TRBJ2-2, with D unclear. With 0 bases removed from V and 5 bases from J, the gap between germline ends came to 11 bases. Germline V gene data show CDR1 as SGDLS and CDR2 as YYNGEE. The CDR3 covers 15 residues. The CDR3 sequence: CASSVAGVVTGELFF. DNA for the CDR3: TGTGCCAGCAGCGTAGCAGGTGTCGTAACCGGGGAGCTGTTTTTT.

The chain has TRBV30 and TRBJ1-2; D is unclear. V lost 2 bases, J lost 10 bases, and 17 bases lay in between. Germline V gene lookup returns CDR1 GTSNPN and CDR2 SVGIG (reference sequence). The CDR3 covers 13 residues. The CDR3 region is CAWSRWSGKLYTF. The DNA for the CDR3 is TGTGCCTGGAGTCGGTGGTCGGGCAAACTCTACACCTTC. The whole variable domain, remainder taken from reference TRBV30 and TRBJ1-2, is SQTIHQWPATLVQPVGSPLSLECTVEGTSNPNLYWYRQAAGRGLQLLFYSVGIGQISSEVPQNLSASRPQDRQFILSSKKLLLSDSGFYLCAWSRWSGKLYTFGSGTRLTVV.

CDR3 amino acids: CASSFTMDRGETQYF. The CDR3 bases are TGTGCCAGCAGCTTTACCATGGACAGGGGAGAGACCCAGTACTTC. The chain employs TRBV7-8 and TRBJ2-5; 9 bases are a match to TRBD1. The V gene end was trimmed by 3 bases and the J gene end by 4 bases; junction bases not matched to a gene: 6. The germline gives CDR1 SGHVS, CDR2 FQNEAQ. CDR3 length: 15 amino acids.

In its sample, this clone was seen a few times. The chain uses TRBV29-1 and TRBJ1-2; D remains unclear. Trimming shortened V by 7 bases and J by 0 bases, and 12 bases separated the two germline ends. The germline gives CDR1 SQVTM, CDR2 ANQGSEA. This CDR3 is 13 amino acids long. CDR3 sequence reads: CSAVVVANYGYTF. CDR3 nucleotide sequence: TGCAGCGCCGTAGTGGTAGCTAACTATGGCTACACCTTC.

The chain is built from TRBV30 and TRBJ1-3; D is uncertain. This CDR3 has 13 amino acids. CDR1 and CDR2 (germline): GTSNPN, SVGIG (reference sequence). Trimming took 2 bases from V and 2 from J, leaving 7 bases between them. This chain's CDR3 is CAWSLGTGNTIYF. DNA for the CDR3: TGTGCCTGGAGTCTGGGAACTGGAAACACCATATATTTT.

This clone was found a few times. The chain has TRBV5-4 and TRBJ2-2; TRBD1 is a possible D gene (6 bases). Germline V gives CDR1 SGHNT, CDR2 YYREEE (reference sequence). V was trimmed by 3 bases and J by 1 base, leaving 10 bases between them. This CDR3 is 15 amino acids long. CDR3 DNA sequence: TGTGCCAGCAGCTCCGGGACAAGGAACACCGGGGAGCTGTTTTTT. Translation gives CASSSGTRNTGELFF.

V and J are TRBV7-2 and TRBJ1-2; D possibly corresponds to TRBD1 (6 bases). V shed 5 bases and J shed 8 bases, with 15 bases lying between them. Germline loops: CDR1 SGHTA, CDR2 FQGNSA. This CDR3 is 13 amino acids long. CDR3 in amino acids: CASSRTGPLGYTF. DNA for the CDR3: TGTGCCAGCAGCCGTACAGGGCCCCTAGGCTACACCTTC.

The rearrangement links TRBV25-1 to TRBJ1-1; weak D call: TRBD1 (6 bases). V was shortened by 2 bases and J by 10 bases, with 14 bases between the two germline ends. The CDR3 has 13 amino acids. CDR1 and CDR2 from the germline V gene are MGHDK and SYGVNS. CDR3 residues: CASSEVGRRGAFF. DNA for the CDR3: TGTGCCAGCAGTGAAGTAGGTCGCAGGGGAGCTTTCTTT.

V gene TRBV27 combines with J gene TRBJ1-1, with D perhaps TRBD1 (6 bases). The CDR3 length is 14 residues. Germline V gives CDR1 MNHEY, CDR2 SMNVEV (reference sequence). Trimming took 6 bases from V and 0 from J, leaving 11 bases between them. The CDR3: CASRLQGMNTEAFF. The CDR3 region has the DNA TGTGCCAGCAGATTACAGGGAATGAACACTGAAGCTTTCTTT.

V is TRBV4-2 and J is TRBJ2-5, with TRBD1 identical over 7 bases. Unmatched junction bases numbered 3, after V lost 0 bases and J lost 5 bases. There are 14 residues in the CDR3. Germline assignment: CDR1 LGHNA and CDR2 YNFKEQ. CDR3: CASSQDPRGETQYF. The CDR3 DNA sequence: TGTGCCAGCAGCCAAGACCCCAGGGGGGAGACCCAGTACTTC.

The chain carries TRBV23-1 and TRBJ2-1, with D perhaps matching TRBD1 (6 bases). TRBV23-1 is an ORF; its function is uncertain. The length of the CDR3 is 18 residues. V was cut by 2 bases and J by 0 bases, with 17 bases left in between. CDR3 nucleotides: TGCGCCAGCAGTCAAGTCAGGGGACCTACGAGCTCCTACAATGAGCAGTTCTTC. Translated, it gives CASSQVRGPTSSYNEQFF.

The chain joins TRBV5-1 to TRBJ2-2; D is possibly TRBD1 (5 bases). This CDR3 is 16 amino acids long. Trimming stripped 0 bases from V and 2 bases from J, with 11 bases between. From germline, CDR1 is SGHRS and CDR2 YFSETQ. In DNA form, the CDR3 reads TGCGCCAGCAGCTTGGATGGGGCCCTAAACACCGGGGAGCTGTTTTTT. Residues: CASSLDGALNTGELFF.

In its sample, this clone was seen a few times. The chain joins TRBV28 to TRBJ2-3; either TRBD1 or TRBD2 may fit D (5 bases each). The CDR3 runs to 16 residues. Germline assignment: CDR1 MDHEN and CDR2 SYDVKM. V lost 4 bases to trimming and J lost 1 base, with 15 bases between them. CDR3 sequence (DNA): TGTGCCAGCAGTTCGGGACCCAGCATTGGCACAGATACGCAGTATTTT. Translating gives CASSSGPSIGTDTQYF.

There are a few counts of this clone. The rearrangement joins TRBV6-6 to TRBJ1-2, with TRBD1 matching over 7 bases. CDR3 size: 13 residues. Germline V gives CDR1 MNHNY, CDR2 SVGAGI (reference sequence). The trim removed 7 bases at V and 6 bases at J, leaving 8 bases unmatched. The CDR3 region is CASTIYRGHGYTF. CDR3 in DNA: TGTGCCAGCACTATCTACAGGGGTCATGGCTACACCTTC.

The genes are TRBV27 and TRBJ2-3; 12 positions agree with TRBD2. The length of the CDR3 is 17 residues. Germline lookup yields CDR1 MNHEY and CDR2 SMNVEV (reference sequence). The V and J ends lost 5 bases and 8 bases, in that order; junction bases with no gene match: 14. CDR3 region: CASSPTRLAGDLGTQYF. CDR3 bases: TGTGCCAGCAGTCCCACTCGACTAGCGGGGGACCTTGGTACGCAGTATTTT.

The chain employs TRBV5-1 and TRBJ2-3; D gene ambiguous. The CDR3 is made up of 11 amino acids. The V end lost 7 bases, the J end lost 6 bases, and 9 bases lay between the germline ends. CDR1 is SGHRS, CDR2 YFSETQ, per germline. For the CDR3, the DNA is TGCGCCAGCGTCCGCCAGGATACGCAGTATTTT. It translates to CASVRQDTQYF.

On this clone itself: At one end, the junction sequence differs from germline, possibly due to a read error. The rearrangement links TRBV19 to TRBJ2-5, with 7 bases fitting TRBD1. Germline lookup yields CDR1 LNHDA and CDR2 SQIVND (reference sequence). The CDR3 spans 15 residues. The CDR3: CASGIMTGFRETQYF. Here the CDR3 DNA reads TGTGCCAGTGGTATCATGACAGGGTTTCGGGAGACCCAGTACTTC.

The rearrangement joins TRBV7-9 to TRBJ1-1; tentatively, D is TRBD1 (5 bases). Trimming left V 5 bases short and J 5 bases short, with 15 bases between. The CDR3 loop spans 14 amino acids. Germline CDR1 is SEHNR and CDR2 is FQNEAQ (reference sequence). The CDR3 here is CASSQGELGTEAFF. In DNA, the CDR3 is TGTGCCAGCAGCCAAGGGGAGTTGGGTACTGAAGCTTTCTTT.

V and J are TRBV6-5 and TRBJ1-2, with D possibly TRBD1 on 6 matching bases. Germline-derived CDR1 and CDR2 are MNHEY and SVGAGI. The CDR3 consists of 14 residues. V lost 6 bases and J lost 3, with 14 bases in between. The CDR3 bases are TGTGCCAGCAGAGAACAGGGCGATGACTATGGCTACACCTTC. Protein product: CASREQGDDYGYTF.

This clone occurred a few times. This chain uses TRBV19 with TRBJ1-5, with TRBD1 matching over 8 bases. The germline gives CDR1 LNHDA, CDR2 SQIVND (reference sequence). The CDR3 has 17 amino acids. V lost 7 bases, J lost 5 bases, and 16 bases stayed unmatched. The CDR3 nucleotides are TGTGCCAGTACCCACGGCCAAGGACAGGGTCACCATCAGCCCCAGCATTTT. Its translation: CASTHGQGQGHHQPQHF.

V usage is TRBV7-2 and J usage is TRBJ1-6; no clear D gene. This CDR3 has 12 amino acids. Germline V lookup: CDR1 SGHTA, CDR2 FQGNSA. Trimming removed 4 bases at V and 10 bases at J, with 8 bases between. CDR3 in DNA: TGTGCCAGCAGCTCCCCCGGGTCACCCCTCCACTTT. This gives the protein CASSSPGSPLHF.

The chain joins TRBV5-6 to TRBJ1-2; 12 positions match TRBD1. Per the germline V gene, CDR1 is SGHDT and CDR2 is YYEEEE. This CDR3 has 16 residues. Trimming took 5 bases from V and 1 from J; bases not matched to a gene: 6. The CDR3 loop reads CASSPGTGGYNYGYTF. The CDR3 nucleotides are TGTGCCAGCAGTCCCGGGACAGGGGGCTATAACTATGGCTACACCTTC.

In nucleotides, the CDR3 is TGTGCCAGCAGCTCGGGGCTACAAGAGACCCAGTACTTC. This encodes CASSSGLQETQYF. V and J are TRBV5-6 and TRBJ2-5; tentatively, D is TRBD1 or TRBD2 (5 bases each). CDR3 length equals 13 residues. V was cut by 3 bases and J by 2 bases, with 8 bases left in between. In germline, CDR1 is SGHDT, CDR2 YYEEEE.

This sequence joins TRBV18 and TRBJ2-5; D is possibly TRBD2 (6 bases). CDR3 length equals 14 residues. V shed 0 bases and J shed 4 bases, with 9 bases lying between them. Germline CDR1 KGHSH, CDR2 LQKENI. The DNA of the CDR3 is TGTGCCAGCTCACCACCGGTGGGGGGAGAGACCCAGTACTTC. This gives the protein CASSPPVGGETQYF. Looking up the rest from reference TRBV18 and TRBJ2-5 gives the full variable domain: NAGVMQNPRHLVRRRGQEARLRCSPMKGHSHVYWYRQLPEEGLKFMVYLQKENIIDESGMPKERFSAEFPKEGPSILRIQQVVRGDSAAYFCASSPPVGGETQYFGPGTRLLVL.

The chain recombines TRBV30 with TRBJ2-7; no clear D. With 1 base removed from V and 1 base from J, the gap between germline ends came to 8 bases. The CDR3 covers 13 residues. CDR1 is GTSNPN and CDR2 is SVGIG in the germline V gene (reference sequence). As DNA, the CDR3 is TGTGCCTGGAGTGCTTCCAGGTCCTACGAGCAGTACTTC. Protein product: CAWSASRSYEQYF.

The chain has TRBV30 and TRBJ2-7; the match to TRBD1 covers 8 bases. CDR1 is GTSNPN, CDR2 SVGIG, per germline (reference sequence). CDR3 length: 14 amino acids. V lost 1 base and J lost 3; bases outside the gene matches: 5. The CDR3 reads CAWSGRGPGYEQYF. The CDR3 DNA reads TGTGCCTGGAGTGGCAGGGGGCCTGGCTACGAGCAGTACTTC.

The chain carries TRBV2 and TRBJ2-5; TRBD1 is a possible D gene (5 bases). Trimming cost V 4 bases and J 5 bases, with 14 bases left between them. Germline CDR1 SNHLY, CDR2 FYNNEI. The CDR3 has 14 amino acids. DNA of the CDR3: TGTGCCAGCAGTGCGGTCAGGGTGGAGGAGACCCAGTACTTC. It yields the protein CASSAVRVEETQYF.

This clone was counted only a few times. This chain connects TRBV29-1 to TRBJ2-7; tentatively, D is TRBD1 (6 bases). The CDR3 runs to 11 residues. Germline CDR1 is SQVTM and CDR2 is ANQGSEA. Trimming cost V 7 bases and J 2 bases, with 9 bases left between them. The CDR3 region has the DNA TGCAGCGCCCGGACAGCCTACGAGCAGTACTTC. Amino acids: CSARTAYEQYF.